Included here is one T cell receptor beta chain sequence, with context. TCRdb's copy holds only in-frame clones and misses some; the assay was immunoSEQ multiplex PCR. Of over 55,000 clones listed, 70% to 90% are singletons. The data belong to a study of T cell changes during pregnancy in multiple sclerosis. The receptor comes from a female donor with multiple sclerosis, enrolled in a pregnancy study. The input for sequencing was peripheral blood, taken in the first trimester of pregnancy.

CDR3 protein: CASSPSLAHTDTQYF. DNA for the CDR3: TGTGCCAGCAGCCCCTCCCTAGCGCACACAGATACGCAGTATTTT. The rearrangement uses TRBV5-6 and TRBJ2-3; a possible D gene is TRBD2 (6 bases). Looked up from germline, CDR1 is SGHDT and CDR2 is YYEEEE. The CDR3 sequence is 15 residues long. V was trimmed by 4 bases and J by 2 bases, leaving 14 bases between them. The complete variable domain, with remaining parts taken from reference TRBV5-6 and TRBJ2-3, reads DAGVTQSPTHLIKTRGQQVTLRCSPKSGHDTVSWYQQALGQGPQFIFQYYEEEERQRGNFPDRFSGHQFPNYSSELNVNALLLGDSALYLCASSPSLAHTDTQYFGPGTRLTVL.